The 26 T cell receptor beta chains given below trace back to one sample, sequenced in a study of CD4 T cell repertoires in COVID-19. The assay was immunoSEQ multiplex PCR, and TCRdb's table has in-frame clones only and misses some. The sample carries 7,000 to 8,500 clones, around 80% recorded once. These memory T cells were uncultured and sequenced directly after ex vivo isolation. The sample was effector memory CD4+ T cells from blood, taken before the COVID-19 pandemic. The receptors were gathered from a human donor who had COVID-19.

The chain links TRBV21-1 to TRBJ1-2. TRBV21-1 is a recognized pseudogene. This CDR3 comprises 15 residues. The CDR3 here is CASSKASPEANGYTF. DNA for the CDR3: TGTGCCAGCAGCAAGGCGAGTCCTGAGGCCAATGGCTACACCTTC.

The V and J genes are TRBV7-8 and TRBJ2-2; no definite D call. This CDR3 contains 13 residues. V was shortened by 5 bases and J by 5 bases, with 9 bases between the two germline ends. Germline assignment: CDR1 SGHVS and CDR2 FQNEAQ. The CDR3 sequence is CASSPTKTGELFF. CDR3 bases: TGTGCCAGCAGCCCAACTAAAACCGGGGAGCTGTTTTTT.

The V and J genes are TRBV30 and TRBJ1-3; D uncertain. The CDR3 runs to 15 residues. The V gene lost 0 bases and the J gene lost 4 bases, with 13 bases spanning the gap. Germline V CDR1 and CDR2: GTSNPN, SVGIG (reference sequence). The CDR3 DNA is TGTGCCTGGAGTGTACGCCAGAATCGAGGAAACACCATATATTTT. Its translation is CAWSVRQNRGNTIYF. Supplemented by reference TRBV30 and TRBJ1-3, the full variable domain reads SQTIHQWPATLVQPVGSPLSLECTVEGTSNPNLYWYRQAAGRGLQLLFYSVGIGQISSEVPQNLSASRPQDRQFILSSKKLLLSDSGFYLCAWSVRQNRGNTIYFGEGSWLTVV.

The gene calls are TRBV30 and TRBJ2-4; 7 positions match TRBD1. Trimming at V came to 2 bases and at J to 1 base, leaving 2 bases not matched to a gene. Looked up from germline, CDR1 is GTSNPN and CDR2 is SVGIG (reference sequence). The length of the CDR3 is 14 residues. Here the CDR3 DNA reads TGTGCCTGGAGTAAGGGGGCGGCCAAAAACATTCAGTACTTC. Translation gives CAWSKGAAKNIQYF.

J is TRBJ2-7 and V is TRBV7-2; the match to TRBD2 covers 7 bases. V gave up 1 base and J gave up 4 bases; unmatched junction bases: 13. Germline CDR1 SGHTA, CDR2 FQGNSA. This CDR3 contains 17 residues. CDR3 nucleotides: TGTGCCAGCAGCTTAGAAGGGCAGGGAGCGGGACTATACGAGCAGTACTTC. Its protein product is CASSLEGQGAGLYEQYF.

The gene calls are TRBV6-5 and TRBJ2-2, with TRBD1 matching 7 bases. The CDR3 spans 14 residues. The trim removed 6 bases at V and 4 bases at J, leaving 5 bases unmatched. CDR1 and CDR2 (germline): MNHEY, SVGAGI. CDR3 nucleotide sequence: TGTGCCAGCAGGACAGGGACGGGCACCGGGGAGCTGTTTTTT. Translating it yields CASRTGTGTGELFF.

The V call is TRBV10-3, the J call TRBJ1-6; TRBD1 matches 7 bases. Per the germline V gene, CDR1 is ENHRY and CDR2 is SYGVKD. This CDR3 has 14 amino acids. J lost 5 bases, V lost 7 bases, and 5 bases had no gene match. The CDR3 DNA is TGTGCCATCACCCCCGACAGGGATAATTCACCCCTCCACTTT. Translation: CAITPDRDNSPLHF.

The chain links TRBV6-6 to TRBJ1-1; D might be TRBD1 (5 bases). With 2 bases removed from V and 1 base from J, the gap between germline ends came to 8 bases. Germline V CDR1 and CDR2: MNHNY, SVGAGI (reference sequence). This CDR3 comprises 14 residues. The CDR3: CASSYTTGNTEAFF. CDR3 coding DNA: TGTGCCAGCAGTTACACCACAGGGAACACTGAAGCTTTCTTT.

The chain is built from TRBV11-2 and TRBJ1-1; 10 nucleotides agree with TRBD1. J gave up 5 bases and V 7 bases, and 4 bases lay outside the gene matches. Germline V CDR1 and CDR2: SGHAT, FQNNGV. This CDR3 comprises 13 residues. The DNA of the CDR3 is TGTGCCAGCACTGGACAGGGGGAAACTGAAGCTTTCTTT. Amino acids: CASTGQGETEAFF.

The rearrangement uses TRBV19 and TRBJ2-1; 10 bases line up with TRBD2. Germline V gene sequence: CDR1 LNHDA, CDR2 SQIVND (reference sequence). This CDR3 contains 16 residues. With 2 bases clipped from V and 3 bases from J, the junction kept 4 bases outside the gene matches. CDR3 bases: TGTGCCAGTAGTATACTAGCGGGAGCTCGCTACAATGAGCAGTTCTTC. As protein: CASSILAGARYNEQFF.

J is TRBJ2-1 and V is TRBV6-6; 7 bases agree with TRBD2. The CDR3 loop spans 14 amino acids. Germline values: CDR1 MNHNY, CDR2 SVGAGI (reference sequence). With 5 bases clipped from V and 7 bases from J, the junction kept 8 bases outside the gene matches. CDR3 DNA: TGTGCCAGCAGTCTCGGACTAGTGAGGAATGAGCAGTTCTTC. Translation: CASSLGLVRNEQFF.

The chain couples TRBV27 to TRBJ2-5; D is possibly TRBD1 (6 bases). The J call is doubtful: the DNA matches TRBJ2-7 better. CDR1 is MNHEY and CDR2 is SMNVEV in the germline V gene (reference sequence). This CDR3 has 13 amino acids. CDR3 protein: CASSLQGRYEQYF. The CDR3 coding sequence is TGTGCCAGCAGTTTGCAGGGGCGGTACGAGCAGTACTTC.

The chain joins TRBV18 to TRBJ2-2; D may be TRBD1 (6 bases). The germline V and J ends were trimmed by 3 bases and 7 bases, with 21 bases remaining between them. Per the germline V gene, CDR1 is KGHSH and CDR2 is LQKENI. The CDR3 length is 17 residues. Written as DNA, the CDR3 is TGTGCCAGCTCACCGTATGGGGGCGCGGGTTTCGTCGGGGAGCTGTTTTTT. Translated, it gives CASSPYGGAGFVGELFF.

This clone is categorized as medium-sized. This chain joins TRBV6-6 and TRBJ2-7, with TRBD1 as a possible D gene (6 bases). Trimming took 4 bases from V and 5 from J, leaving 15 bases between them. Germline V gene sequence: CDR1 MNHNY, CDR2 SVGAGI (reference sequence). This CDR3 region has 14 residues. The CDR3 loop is CASSFGARGNEQYF. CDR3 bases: TGTGCCAGCAGTTTCGGGGCGAGGGGGAACGAGCAGTACTTC.

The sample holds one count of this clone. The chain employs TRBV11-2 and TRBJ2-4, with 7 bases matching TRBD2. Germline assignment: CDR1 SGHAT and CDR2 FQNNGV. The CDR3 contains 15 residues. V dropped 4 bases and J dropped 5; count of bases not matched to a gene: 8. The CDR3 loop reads CASSSSVLAENIQYF. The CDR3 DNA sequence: TGTGCCAGCAGCTCCTCCGTTCTAGCGGAAAACATTCAGTACTTC.

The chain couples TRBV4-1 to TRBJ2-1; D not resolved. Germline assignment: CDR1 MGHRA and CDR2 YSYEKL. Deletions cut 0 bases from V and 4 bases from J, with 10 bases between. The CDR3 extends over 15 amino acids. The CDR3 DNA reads TGCGCCAGCAGCCAAGAAAGTGGAGAGTACAATGAGCAGTTCTTC. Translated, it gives CASSQESGEYNEQFF.

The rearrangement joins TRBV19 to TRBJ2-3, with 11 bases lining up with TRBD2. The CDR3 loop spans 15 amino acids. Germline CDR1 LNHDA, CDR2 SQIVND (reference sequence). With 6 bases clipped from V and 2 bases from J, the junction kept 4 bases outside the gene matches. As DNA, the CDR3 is TGTGCCAGTAGCACTAGCGGGAGCTTCACAGATACGCAGTATTTT. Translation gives CASSTSGSFTDTQYF.

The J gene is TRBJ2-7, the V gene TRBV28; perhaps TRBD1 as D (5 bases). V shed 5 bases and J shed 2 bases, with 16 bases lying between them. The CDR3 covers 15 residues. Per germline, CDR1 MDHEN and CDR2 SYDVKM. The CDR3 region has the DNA TGTGCCAGCAGTCCCCAGCTCGGACAAGCCTACGAGCAGTACTTC. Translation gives CASSPQLGQAYEQYF.

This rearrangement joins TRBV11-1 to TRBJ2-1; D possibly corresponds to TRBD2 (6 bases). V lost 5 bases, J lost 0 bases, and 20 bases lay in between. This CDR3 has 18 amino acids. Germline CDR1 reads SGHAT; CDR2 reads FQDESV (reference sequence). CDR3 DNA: TGTGCCAGCAGCCACCCGGGCGGGATTTGGAGCTCCTACAATGAGCAGTTCTTC. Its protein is CASSHPGGIWSSYNEQFF.

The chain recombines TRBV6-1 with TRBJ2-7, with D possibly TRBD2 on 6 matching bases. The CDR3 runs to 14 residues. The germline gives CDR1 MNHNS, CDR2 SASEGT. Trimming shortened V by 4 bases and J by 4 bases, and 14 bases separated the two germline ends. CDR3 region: CASSGDFGGYEQYF. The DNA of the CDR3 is TGTGCCAGCAGTGGAGACTTCGGGGGATACGAGCAGTACTTC.

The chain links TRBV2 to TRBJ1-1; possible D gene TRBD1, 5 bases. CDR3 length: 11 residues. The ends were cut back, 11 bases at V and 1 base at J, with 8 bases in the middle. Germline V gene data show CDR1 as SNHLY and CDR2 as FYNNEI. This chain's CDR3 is CAVGQNTEAFF. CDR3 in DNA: TGTGCCGTGGGGCAGAACACTGAAGCTTTCTTT.

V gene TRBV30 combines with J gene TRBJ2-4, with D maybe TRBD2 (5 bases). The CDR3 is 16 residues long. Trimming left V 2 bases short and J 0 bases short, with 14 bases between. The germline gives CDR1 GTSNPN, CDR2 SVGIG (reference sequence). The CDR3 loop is CAWSPREGAAKNIQYF. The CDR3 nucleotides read TGTGCCTGGAGTCCAAGAGAGGGAGCAGCCAAAAACATTCAGTACTTC.

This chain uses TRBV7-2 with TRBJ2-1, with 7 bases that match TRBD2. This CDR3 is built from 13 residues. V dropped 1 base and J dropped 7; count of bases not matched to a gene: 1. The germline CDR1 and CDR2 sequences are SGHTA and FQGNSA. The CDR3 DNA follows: TGTGCCAGCAGCTTAGGGACTAGAAATGAGCAGTTCTTC. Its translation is CASSLGTRNEQFF. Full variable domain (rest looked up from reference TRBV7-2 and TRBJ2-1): GAGVSQSPSNKVTEKGKDVELRCDPISGHTALYWYRQSLGQGLEFLIYFQGNSAPDKSGLPSDRFSAERTGGSVSTLTIQRTQQEDSAVYLCASSLGTRNEQFFGPGTRLTVL.

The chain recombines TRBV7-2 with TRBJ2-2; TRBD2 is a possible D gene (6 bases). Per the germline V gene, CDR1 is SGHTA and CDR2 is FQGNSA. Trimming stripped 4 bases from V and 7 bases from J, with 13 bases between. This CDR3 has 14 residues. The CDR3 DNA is TGTGCCAGCAGCTGGGGACTCGCCGGCGGGGAGCTGTTTTTT. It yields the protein CASSWGLAGGELFF.

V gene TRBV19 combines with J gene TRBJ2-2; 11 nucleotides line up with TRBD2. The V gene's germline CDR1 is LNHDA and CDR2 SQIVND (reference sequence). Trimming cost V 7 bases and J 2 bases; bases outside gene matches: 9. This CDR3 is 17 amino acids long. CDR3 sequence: CASTTQTSGTNTGELFF. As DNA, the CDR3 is TGTGCCAGTACAACTCAGACTAGCGGGACCAACACCGGGGAGCTGTTTTTT.

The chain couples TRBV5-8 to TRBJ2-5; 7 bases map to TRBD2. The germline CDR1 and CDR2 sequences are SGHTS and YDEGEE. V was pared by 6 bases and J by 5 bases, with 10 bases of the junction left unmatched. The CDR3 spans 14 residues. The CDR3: CASTPGRRGETQYF. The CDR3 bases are TGTGCCAGCACCCCGGGCCGGCGGGGGGAGACCCAGTACTTC. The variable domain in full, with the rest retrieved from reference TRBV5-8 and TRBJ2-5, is EAGVTQSPTHLIKTRGQQATLRCSPISGHTSVYWYQQALGLGLQFLLWYDEGEERNRGNFPPRFSGRQFPNYSSELNVNALELEDSALYLCASTPGRRGETQYFGPGTRLLVL.